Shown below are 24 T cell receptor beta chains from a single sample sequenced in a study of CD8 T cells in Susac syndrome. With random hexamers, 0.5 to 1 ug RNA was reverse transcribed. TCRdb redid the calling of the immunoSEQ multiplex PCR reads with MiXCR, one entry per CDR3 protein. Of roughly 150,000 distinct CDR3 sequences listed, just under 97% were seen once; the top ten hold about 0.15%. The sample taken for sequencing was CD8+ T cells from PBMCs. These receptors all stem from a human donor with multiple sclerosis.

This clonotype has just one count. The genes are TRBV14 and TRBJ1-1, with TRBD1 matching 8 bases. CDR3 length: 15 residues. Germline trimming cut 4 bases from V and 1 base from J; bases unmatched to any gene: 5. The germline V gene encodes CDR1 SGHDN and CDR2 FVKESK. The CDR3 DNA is TGTGCCAGCAGCCTGGGGGACAGGCCGAACACTGAAGCTTTCTTT. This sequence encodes CASSLGDRPNTEAFF.

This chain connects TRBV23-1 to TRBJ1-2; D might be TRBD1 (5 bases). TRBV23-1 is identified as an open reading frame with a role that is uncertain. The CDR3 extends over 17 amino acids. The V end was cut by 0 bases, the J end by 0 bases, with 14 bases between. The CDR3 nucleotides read TGCGCCAGCAGTCAATCTCGGGCTCTGGGGCCTAACTATGGCTACACCTTC. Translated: CASSQSRALGPNYGYTF.

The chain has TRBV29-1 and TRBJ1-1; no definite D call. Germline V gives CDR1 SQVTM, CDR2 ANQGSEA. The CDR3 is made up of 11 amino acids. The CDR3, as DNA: TGCGCTGGACGACAGAACACTGAAGCTTTCTTT. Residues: CAGRQNTEAFF. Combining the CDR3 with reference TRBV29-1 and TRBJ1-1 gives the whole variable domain SAVISQKPSRDICQRGTSLTIQCQVDSQVTMMFWYRQQPGQSLTLIATANQGSEATYESGFVIDKFPISRPNLTFSTLTVSNMSPEDSSIYLCAGRQNTEAFFGQGTRLTVV.

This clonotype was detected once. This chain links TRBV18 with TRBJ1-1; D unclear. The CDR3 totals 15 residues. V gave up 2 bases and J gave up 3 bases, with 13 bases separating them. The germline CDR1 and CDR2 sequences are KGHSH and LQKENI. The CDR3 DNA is TGTGCCAGCTCACCATATGAGGGTTCCGACACTGAAGCTTTCTTT. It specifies CASSPYEGSDTEAFF.

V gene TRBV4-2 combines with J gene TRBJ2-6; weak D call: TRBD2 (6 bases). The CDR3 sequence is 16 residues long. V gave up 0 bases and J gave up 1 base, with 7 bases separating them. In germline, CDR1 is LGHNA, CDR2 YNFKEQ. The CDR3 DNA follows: TGTGCCAGCAGCCAAGAACGGGAGTCTGGGGCCAACGTCCTGACTTTC. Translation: CASSQERESGANVLTF.

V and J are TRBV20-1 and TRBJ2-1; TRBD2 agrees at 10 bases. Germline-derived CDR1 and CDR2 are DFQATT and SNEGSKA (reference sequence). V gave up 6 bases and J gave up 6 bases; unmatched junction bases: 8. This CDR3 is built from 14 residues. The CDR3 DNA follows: TGCAGTGCGCCCGGGACTAGCGTTCGCAATGAGCAGTTCTTC. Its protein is CSAPGTSVRNEQFF.

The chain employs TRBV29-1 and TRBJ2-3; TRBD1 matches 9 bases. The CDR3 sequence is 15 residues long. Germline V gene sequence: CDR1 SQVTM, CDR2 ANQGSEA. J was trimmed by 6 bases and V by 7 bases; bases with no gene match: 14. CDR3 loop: CSANGGQGLYDTQYF. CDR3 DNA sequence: TGCAGCGCTAATGGAGGACAGGGGCTCTACGATACGCAGTATTTT.

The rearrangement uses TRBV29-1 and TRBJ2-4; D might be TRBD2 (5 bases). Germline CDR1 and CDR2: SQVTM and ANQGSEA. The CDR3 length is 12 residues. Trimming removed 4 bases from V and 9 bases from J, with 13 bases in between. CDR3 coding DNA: TGCAGCGTTGTTGGCGAACGGGGCATTCAGTACTTC. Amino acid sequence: CSVVGERGIQYF. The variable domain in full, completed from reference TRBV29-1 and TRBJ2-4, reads SAVISQKPSRDICQRGTSLTIQCQVDSQVTMMFWYRQQPGQSLTLIATANQGSEATYESGFVIDKFPISRPNLTFSTLTVSNMSPEDSSIYLCSVVGERGIQYFGAGTRLSVL.

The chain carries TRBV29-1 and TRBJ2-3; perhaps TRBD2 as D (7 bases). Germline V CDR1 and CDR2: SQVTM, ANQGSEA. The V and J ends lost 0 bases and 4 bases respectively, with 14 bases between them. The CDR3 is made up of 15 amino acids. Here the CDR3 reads CSVEDLGGAPDTQYF. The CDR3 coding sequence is TGCAGCGTTGAAGATCTGGGGGGGGCCCCAGATACGCAGTATTTT.

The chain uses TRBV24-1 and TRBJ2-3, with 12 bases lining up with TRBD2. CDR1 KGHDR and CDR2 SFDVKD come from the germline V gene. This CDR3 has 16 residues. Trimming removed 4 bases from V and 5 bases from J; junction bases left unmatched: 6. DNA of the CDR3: TGTGCCACCAGTGACTCTAGCGGGGGGGCCGTAGATACGCAGTATTTT. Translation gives CATSDSSGGAVDTQYF.

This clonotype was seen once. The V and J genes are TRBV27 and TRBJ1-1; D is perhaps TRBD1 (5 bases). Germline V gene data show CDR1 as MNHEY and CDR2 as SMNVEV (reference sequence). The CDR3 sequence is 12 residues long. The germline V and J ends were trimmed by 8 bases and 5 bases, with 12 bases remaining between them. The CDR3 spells CASAEGRTEAFF. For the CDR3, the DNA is TGTGCCAGCGCAGAGGGGAGAACTGAAGCTTTCTTT.

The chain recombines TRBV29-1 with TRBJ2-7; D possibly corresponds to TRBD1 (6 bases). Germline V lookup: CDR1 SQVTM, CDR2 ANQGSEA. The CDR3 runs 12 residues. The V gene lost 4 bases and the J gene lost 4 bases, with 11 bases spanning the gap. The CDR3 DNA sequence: TGCAGCGTTGGGGAACAGGGATACGAGCAGTACTTC. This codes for CSVGEQGYEQYF.

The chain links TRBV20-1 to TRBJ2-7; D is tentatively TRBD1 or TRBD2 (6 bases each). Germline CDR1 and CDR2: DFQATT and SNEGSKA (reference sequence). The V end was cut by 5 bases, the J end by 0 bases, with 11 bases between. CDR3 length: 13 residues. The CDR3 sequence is CSAFGGLSYEQYF. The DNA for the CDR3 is TGCAGTGCTTTCGGGGGCCTCTCCTACGAGCAGTACTTC.

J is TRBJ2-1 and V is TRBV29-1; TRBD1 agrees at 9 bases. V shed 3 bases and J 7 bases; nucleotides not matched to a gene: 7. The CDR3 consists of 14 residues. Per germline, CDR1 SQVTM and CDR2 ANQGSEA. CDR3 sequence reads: CSVDGTGFINEQFF. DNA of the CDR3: TGCAGCGTTGATGGGACAGGGTTTATTAATGAGCAGTTCTTC.

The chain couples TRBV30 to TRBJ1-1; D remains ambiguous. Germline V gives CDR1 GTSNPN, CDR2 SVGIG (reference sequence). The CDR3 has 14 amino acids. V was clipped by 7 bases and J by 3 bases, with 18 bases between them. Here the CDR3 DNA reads TGTGCCTCTGGGCCTCGCCTACTAGACACTGAAGCTTTCTTT. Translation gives CASGPRLLDTEAFF.

The CDR3 nucleotides read TGCAGCGTTGACCCGGGACAGGGAGAATTGGATGGCTACACCTTC. Protein product: CSVDPGQGELDGYTF. The chain has TRBV29-1 and TRBJ1-2, with 9 bases aligning to TRBD1. This CDR3 is built from 15 residues. The germline V gene has CDR1 SQVTM and CDR2 ANQGSEA. V gave up 3 bases and J gave up 6 bases; unmatched junction bases: 11.

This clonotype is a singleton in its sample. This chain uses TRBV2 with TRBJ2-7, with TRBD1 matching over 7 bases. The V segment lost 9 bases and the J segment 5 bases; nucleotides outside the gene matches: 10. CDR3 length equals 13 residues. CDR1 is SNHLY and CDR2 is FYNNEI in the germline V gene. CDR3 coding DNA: TGTGCCAGTTCGGGACAGAGAGTCCACGAGCAGTACTTC. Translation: CASSGQRVHEQYF.

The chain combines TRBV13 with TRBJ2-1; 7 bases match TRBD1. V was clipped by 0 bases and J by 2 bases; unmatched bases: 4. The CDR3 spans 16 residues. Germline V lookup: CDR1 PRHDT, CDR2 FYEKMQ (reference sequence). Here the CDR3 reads CASSLGKGQTYNEQFF. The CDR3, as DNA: TGTGCCAGCAGCTTAGGCAAGGGACAGACCTACAATGAGCAGTTCTTC. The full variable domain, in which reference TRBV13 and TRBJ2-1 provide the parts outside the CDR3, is AAGVIQSPRHLIKEKRETATLKCYPIPRHDTVYWYQQGPGQDPQFLISFYEKMQSDKGSIPDRFSAQQFSDYHSELNMSSLELGDSALYFCASSLGKGQTYNEQFFGPGTRLTVL.

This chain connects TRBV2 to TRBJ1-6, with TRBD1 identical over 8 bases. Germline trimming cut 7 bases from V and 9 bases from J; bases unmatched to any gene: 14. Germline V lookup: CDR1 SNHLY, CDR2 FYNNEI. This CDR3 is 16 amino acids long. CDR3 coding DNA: TGTGCCAGCAAGGGCCTCGGTTCAGGGGGCTTTTCACCCCTCCACTTT. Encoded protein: CASKGLGSGGFSPLHF.

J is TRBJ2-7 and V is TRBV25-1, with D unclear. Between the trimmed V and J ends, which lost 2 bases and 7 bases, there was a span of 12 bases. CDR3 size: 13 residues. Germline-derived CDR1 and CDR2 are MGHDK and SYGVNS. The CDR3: CASSEGRVYEQYF. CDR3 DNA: TGTGCCAGCAGTGAAGGACGAGTTTATGAGCAGTACTTC.

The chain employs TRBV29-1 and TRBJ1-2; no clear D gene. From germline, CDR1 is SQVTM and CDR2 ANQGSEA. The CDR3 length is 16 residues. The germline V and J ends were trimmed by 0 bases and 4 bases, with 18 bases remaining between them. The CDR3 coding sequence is TGCAGCGTTGAAGATGTGACCGCCGTTGATTTCTATGGCTACACCTTC. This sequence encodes CSVEDVTAVDFYGYTF.

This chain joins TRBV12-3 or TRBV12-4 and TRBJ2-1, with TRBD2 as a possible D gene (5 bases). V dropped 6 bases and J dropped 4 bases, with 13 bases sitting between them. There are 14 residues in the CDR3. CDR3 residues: CASSRAGVYNEQFF. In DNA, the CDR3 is TGTGCCAGCAGCCGCGCCGGGGTTTACAATGAGCAGTTCTTC.

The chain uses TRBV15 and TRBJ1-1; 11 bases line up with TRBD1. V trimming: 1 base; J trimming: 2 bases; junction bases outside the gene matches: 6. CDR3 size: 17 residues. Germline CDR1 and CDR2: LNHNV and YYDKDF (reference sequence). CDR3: CATSRGEDRGLNTEAFF. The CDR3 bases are TGTGCCACCAGCAGAGGGGAGGACAGGGGGCTTAACACTGAAGCTTTCTTT.

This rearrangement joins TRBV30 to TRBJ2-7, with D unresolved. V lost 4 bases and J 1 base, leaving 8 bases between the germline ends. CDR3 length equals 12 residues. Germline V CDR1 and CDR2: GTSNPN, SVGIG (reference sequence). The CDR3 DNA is TGTGCCTGGACAGGTACTTCCTACGAGCAGTACTTC. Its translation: CAWTGTSYEQYF.